Below, 23 T cell receptor beta chains from the same sample are listed, as sequenced in a study of cytomegalovirus exposure and HLA in healthy donors (dated by TCRdb to between 2016 and 2019). Library preparation employed the immunoSEQ multiplex PCR assay. A mixture of 60 forward primers for TCR Vbeta segments and 13 reverse primers for TCR Jbeta segments was used in the multiplex PCR. Held by TCRdb, this immuneACCESS table contains in-frame sequences only and omits some clones. Under half of the omission traces to an unresolved V gene where checked; the cause of the rest is unknown. The sample table contains 140,000 to 150,000 clones; only one count was recorded for 75% of them. The ten largest clones take up 6% to 8.5% of the sample. The sample was PBMCs. These receptors all stem from a man aged 25 to 45 in good health and CMV-seronegative.

In its sample, this clone was seen once. The chain employs TRBV19 and TRBJ1-5; 7 bases match TRBD1. Trimming at V came to 1 base and at J to 4 bases, leaving 10 bases not matched to a gene. The germline V gene encodes CDR1 LNHDA and CDR2 SQIVND (reference sequence). The CDR3 covers 17 residues. The CDR3 region has the DNA TGTGCCAGTAGTATAGGATTAACAGGGGTACGAAATCAGCCCCAGCATTTT. Translated, it gives CASSIGLTGVRNQPQHF.

The gene calls are TRBV7-8 and TRBJ2-2; 9 positions match TRBD2. This CDR3 contains 19 residues. With 0 bases clipped from V and 0 bases from J, the junction kept 8 bases outside the gene matches. Germline V gene lookup returns CDR1 SGHVS and CDR2 FQNEAQ. CDR3 sequence reads: CASSLARVLAGANTGELFF. The CDR3 bases are TGTGCCAGCAGCTTAGCGCGAGTACTAGCGGGTGCGAACACCGGGGAGCTGTTTTTT.

The chain joins TRBV29-1 to TRBJ2-2; a weak D match, TRBD2 (6 bases). Germline-derived CDR1 and CDR2 are SQVTM and ANQGSEA. The CDR3 runs 14 residues. Trimming removed 1 base at V and 1 base at J, with 7 bases between. This CDR3 is CSVEGRENTGELFF. The CDR3 DNA reads as TGCAGCGTTGAAGGGCGGGAGAACACCGGGGAGCTGTTTTTT.

The chain links TRBV7-6 to TRBJ2-5, with D maybe TRBD1 (6 bases). Trimming left V 4 bases short and J 0 bases short, with 9 bases between. The CDR3 runs to 14 residues. Germline CDR1 SGHVS, CDR2 FNYEAQ. CDR3 in amino acids: CASSSGQYQETQYF. The CDR3 DNA is TGTGCCAGCAGCTCCGGACAGTACCAAGAGACCCAGTACTTC.

J is TRBJ2-4 and V is TRBV6-6, with 8 bases matching TRBD1. Germline trimming cut 10 bases from V and 7 bases from J; bases unmatched to any gene: 6. The germline gives CDR1 MNHNY, CDR2 SVGAGI (reference sequence). The CDR3 length is 12 residues. For the CDR3, the DNA is TGTGCCACCTCGACAGGGGTGAACATTCAGTACTTC. Amino acids: CATSTGVNIQYF.

V usage is TRBV30 and J usage is TRBJ1-3; D remains unclear. The V gene lost 1 base and the J gene lost 2 bases, with 9 bases spanning the gap. Germline V gene sequence: CDR1 GTSNPN, CDR2 SVGIG (reference sequence). This CDR3 region has 14 residues. This CDR3 is CAWSGPGTGNTIYF. The CDR3 region has the DNA TGTGCCTGGAGTGGTCCCGGGACTGGAAACACCATATATTTT.

This sequence joins TRBV6-1 and TRBJ1-1, with 10 bases aligning to TRBD1. Germline CDR1 and CDR2: MNHNS and SASEGT. This CDR3 has 13 amino acids. After removal of 6 bases from V and 8 bases from J, the junction contained 6 bases not matched to a gene. Here the CDR3 DNA reads TGTGCCAGCAGGGACAGGGGGAACTTCGAAGCTTTCTTT. Protein: CASRDRGNFEAFF.

This clone was seen a few times. The J gene is TRBJ2-7, the V gene TRBV18, with 9 nucleotides matching TRBD1. The junction had 10 bases not matched to a gene; V was cut back by 6 bases and J by 4 bases. The germline V gene has CDR1 KGHSH and CDR2 LQKENI. There are 15 residues in the CDR3. The CDR3 DNA reads as TGTGCCAGCTCTCACGGACAGGGGTCGGTATACGAGCAGTACTTC. This gives the protein CASSHGQGSVYEQYF.

The V call is TRBV4-1, the J call TRBJ1-1; D is ambiguous. Trimming cost V 0 bases and J 6 bases, with 11 bases left between them. The CDR3 spans 14 residues. The V gene's germline CDR1 is MGHRA and CDR2 YSYEKL. CDR3 sequence: CASSQEAGLPEAFF. CDR3 nucleotide sequence: TGCGCCAGCAGCCAAGAAGCGGGGTTGCCTGAAGCTTTCTTT.

This chain links TRBV6-6 with TRBJ1-2, with 8 nucleotides matching TRBD1. CDR3 length: 14 amino acids. V gave up 8 bases and J gave up 8 bases; unmatched junction bases: 13. Germline CDR1 is MNHNY and CDR2 is SVGAGI (reference sequence). The CDR3 region has the DNA TGTGCCAGCTCCAACGACAGGGGAGGAGTGGGCTACACCTTC. Protein: CASSNDRGGVGYTF.

This rearrangement joins TRBV2 to TRBJ2-5; possible D gene TRBD2, 5 bases. V lost 7 bases to trimming and J lost 1 base, with 13 bases between them. Germline CDR1 SNHLY, CDR2 FYNNEI. This CDR3 region has 14 residues. The CDR3 loop is CASMGVRPQETQYF. DNA of the CDR3: TGTGCCAGCATGGGAGTGAGACCCCAAGAGACCCAGTACTTC.

The rearrangement joins TRBV7-7 to TRBJ2-5, with TRBD1 matching 10 bases. Germline assignment: CDR1 SSHAT and CDR2 FNYEAQ (reference sequence). The V segment lost 1 base and the J segment 7 bases; nucleotides outside the gene matches: 9. The CDR3 runs to 16 residues. CDR3 amino acids: CASSLVDRGRFGTQYF. DNA of the CDR3: TGTGCCAGCAGCTTAGTCGACAGGGGGCGCTTCGGGACCCAGTACTTC.

The chain links TRBV6-1 to TRBJ1-1; no clear D gene. The CDR3 is made up of 11 amino acids. Trimming shortened V by 7 bases and J by 8 bases, and 11 bases separated the two germline ends. Germline lookup yields CDR1 MNHNS and CDR2 SASEGT. DNA for the CDR3: TGTGCCAGCACCCCGGGTAGGGAAGCTTTCTTT. Its translation: CASTPGREAFF.

This sequence joins TRBV6-5 and TRBJ2-7; 8 positions agree with TRBD2. Germline V CDR1 and CDR2: MNHEY, SVGAGI. The CDR3 is 14 residues long. V dropped 7 bases and J dropped 6; count of bases not matched to a gene: 11. The CDR3 DNA reads TGTGCCAGCACCCTGCCGGGGGGGGCTGGCGAGCAGTACTTC. As protein: CASTLPGGAGEQYF.

CDR3 amino acids: CASSPSIAYPEAFF. CDR3 nucleotide sequence: TGTGCCAGCTCACCTTCGATAGCATACCCTGAAGCTTTCTTT. This chain connects TRBV18 to TRBJ1-1; no reliable D call. Trimming shortened V by 3 bases and J by 6 bases, and 14 bases separated the two germline ends. The germline CDR1 and CDR2 sequences are KGHSH and LQKENI. CDR3 length equals 14 residues.

This chain joins TRBV7-8 and TRBJ1-5; no firm D call. The CDR3 consists of 12 residues. V lost 5 bases, J lost 9 bases, and 11 bases lay in between. Germline CDR1 reads SGHVS; CDR2 reads FQNEAQ. Here the CDR3 DNA reads TGTGCCAGCAGCCCGACGCTAGGGCCCCAGCATTTT. The encoded protein is CASSPTLGPQHF. Full variable domain (remainder filled in from reference TRBV7-8 and TRBJ1-5): GAGVSQSPRYKVAKRGQDVALRCDPISGHVSLFWYQQALGQGPEFLTYFQNEAQLDKSGLPSDRFFAERPEGSVSTLKIQRTQQEDSAVYLCASSPTLGPQHFGDGTRLSIL.

The chain combines TRBV11-3 with TRBJ1-1; TRBD1 matches 8 bases. The CDR3 extends over 16 amino acids. V gave up 1 base and J gave up 5 bases; unmatched junction bases: 9. Germline V gene data show CDR1 as SGHNT and CDR2 as YENEEA. The CDR3 sequence: CASSLAPTGGRTEAFF. DNA for the CDR3: TGTGCCAGCAGCTTAGCTCCCACAGGGGGTCGGACTGAAGCTTTCTTT.

V is TRBV4-2 and J is TRBJ1-2; weak D call: TRBD1 (5 bases). CDR3 length: 13 amino acids. Trimming took 0 bases from V and 8 from J, leaving 10 bases between them. Looked up from germline, CDR1 is LGHNA and CDR2 is YNFKEQ. The CDR3 loop is CASSQDKGRGYTF. CDR3 DNA sequence: TGTGCCAGCAGCCAAGATAAGGGGCGAGGCTACACCTTC.

The chain has TRBV18 and TRBJ1-2; D possibly corresponds to TRBD1 (6 bases). This CDR3 comprises 13 residues. Trimming took 3 bases from V and 8 from J, leaving 13 bases between them. CDR1 KGHSH and CDR2 LQKENI come from the germline V gene. The CDR3: CASSPQGQEGYTF. In nucleotides, the CDR3 is TGTGCCAGCTCACCGCAGGGACAAGAAGGCTACACCTTC.

This clone has more than one count but fewer than ten. The gene calls are TRBV19 and TRBJ1-2; D may be TRBD1 (6 bases). The germline V gene encodes CDR1 LNHDA and CDR2 SQIVND (reference sequence). This CDR3 spans 14 amino acids. Trimming took off 3 bases at V and 6 bases at J, with 14 bases between the two ends. DNA of the CDR3: TGTGCCAGTAGTATCGGGGGGCGGTGGAATGGCTACACCTTC. Translated: CASSIGGRWNGYTF.

The chain uses TRBV5-1 and TRBJ2-2; TRBD2 aligns across 15 bases. Germline CDR1 is SGHRS and CDR2 is YFSETQ. The V gene end was trimmed by 4 bases and the J gene end by 5 bases; junction bases not matched to a gene: 3. The CDR3 spans 16 residues. CDR3 nucleotides: TGCGCCAGCAGCCCGGGGACTAGCGGGAGGACCGGGGAGCTGTTTTTT. It yields the protein CASSPGTSGRTGELFF.

The rearrangement links TRBV9 to TRBJ1-2, with 9 bases aligning to TRBD1. The CDR3 is 14 amino acids. J lost 3 bases, V lost 0 bases, and 0 bases had no gene match. Germline CDR1 reads SGDLS; CDR2 reads YYNGEE. DNA for the CDR3: TGTGCCAGCAGCGTAGGACAGGGGGACTATGGCTACACCTTC. This codes for CASSVGQGDYGYTF. The full variable domain, its missing parts supplied by reference TRBV9 and TRBJ1-2, is DSGVTQTPKHLITATGQRVTLRCSPRSGDLSVYWYQQSLDQGLQFLIQYYNGEERAKGNILERFSAQQFPDLHSELNLSSLELGDSALYFCASSVGQGDYGYTFGSGTRLTVV.

V and J are TRBV7-9 and TRBJ2-7; D is unclear. CDR1 and CDR2 from the germline V gene are SEHNR and FQNEAQ (reference sequence). Trimming pared 5 bases from V and 5 bases from J, leaving 7 bases between. This CDR3 has 11 amino acids. CDR3: CASSGDHEQYF. CDR3 in DNA: TGTGCCAGCAGCGGAGACCACGAGCAGTACTTC. Based on the CDR3 plus reference TRBV7-9 and TRBJ2-7, the full variable domain is DTGVSQNPRHKITKRGQNVTFRCDPISEHNRLYWYRQTLGQGPEFLTYFQNEAQLEKSRLLSDRFSAERPKGSFSTLEIQRTEQGDSAMYLCASSGDHEQYFGPGTRLTVT.